This T cell receptor (beta chain) is drawn from a study of shared clonotypes between healthy human individuals. Study-wide context: Each donor's CD4 naive and CD4 memory cells filled three plates apiece, CD8 naive two, and CD8 memory one.

Notes on this clone: Its antigen is not identified.

The CDR3 extends over 12 amino acids. CDR1 and CDR2 (germline): SGHNT, YENEEA. V lost 5 bases, J lost 7 bases, and 10 bases lay in between. At deep level, the assay was performed. Several immunoSEQ plates received, in even portions, the genomic DNA of each subset. The protocol was immunoSEQ multiplex PCR, while the TCRdb copy is restricted to in-frame clones and leaves out a portion. The table lists 550,000 to 850,000 clones, 72% of them singletons. Overall study findings and caveats: Naive subsets typically showed greater estimated richness than memory subsets.

This TCR was sampled from a woman in her 30s in good health. V gene TRBV11-3 combines with J gene TRBJ2-3; D not resolved. What was sequenced was memory CD4+ T cells sorted from blood. Indicated subset: CD45RA-negative fraction. This chain's CDR3 is CASSPDLHTQYF. CDR3 coding DNA: TGTGCCAGCAGCCCAGACTTGCATACGCAGTATTTT. Looking up the rest from reference TRBV11-3 and TRBJ2-3 gives the full variable domain: EAGVVQSPRYKIIEKKQPVAFWCNPISGHNTLYWYLQNLGQGPELLIRYENEEAVDDSQLPKDRFSAERLKGVDSTLKIQPAELGDSAVYLCASSPDLHTQYFGPGTRLTVL.